The rows below give T cell receptor beta chains drawn from one sample of a study of blood T cell repertoires in COVID-19. The assay was immunoSEQ multiplex PCR, and TCRdb's table has in-frame clones only and misses some. Among some 460,000 clones listed, around 89% were seen once. The specimen sequenced was peripheral blood. The receptor source for this set is a woman under 40 with acute or convalescent COVID-19. CDR3s include the opening cysteine and the closing phenylalanine or tryptophan. The D gene is left open where the match is weak. Part of the rows lack a size; the others show once, few, many or a class for expanded clones.

clone_size	v_call	j_call	d_call	cdr3_aa	cdr3_nt
NA	TRBV7-9	TRBJ1-6	NA	CASSLLNSPLHF	TGTGCCAGCAGCTTATTAAATTCACCCCTCCACTTT
NA	TRBV11-2	TRBJ2-7	NA	CASRYRNSYEQYF	TGTGCCAGCAGATACAGGAATTCCTACGAGCAGTACTTC
NA	TRBV6-5	TRBJ1-2	NA	CASSGGPYGYTF	TGTGCCAGCTCCGGGGGACCCTATGGCTACACCTTC
NA	TRBV11-2	TRBJ1-6	TRBD1	CASSPRTGGNSPLHF	TGTGCCAGCAGCCCTCGGACAGGGGGAAATTCACCCCTCCACTTT
NA	TRBV6-5	TRBJ1-4	TRBD1	CASSSQGATNEKLFF	TGTGCCAGCAGCTCACAGGGGGCAACTAATGAAAAACTGTTTTTT
NA	TRBV6-5	TRBJ1-2	NA	CASWQGARYGYTF	TGTGCCAGCTGGCAAGGGGCCCGCTATGGCTACACCTTC
NA	TRBV19	TRBJ1-1	NA	CASSIAGQISTEAFF	TGTGCCAGTAGTATAGCTGGGCAGATTTCTACTGAAGCTTTCTTT
few	TRBV27	TRBJ1-6	NA	CASSLRPTLLYNSPLHF	TGTGCCAGCAGTTTACGTCCCACCTTACTCTATAATTCACCCCTCCACTTT
few	TRBV3-1/TRBV3-2	TRBJ1-2	TRBD1	CASSQGTGEGYTF	TGTGCCAGCAGCCAAGGGACAGGGGAAGGCTACACCTTC
NA	TRBV5-1	TRBJ2-5	TRBD2	CASSLAPSGGQETQYF	TGCGCCAGCAGCTTGGCGCCTAGCGGGGGGCAAGAGACCCAGTACTTC
NA	TRBV3-1/TRBV3-2	TRBJ2-1	NA	CASSQDSRDEQFF	TGTGCCAGCAGCCAAGATTCTAGAGATGAGCAGTTCTTC
NA	TRBV29-1	TRBJ2-3	TRBD1	CSVPDRETDTQYF	TGCAGCGTACCGGACAGGGAAACAGATACGCAGTATTTT
NA	TRBV5-4	TRBJ2-3	NA	CASSLEGGAAYTDTQYF	TGTGCCAGCAGCTTGGAAGGCGGGGCAGCGTACACAGATACGCAGTATTTT
NA	TRBV5-1	TRBJ1-1	NA	CASSWGLNYEAFF	TGCGCCAGCAGCTGGGGCCTGAATTATGAAGCTTTCTTT
once	TRBV27	TRBJ2-5	TRBD2	CASSAYAGVPTETQYF	TGTGCCAGCAGTGCGTATGCGGGGGTCCCAACCGAGACCCAGTACTTC
NA	TRBV15	TRBJ2-4	NA	CATSRDGAQQLFGNIQYF	TGTGCCACCAGCAGAGATGGGGCCCAACAGCTATTCGGAAACATTCAGTACTTC
NA	TRBV5-1	TRBJ2-1	NA	CASSSQANEQFF	TGCGCCAGCAGCTCCCAGGCCAATGAGCAGTTCTTC
NA	TRBV6-5	TRBJ2-1	NA	CASSSNNEQFF	TGTGCCAGCAGTTCCAACAATGAGCAGTTCTTC
NA	TRBV19	TRBJ2-5	NA	CASSIGGKATQETQYF	TGTGCCAGTAGTATAGGAGGGAAAGCCACCCAAGAGACCCAGTACTTC
NA	TRBV7-3	TRBJ2-2	TRBD1	CASSLIGTANTGELFF	TGTGCCAGCAGCTTAATAGGGACAGCGAACACCGGGGAGCTGTTTTTT
many	TRBV18	TRBJ2-6	NA	CASKQQGGAFSGANVLTF	TGTGCCAGCAAACAACAGGGAGGGGCTTTCTCTGGGGCCAACGTCCTGACTTTC
NA	TRBV2	TRBJ2-3	NA	CASTRLQGDTDTQYF	TGTGCCAGCACTCGCTTACAGGGTGATACAGATACGCAGTATTTT